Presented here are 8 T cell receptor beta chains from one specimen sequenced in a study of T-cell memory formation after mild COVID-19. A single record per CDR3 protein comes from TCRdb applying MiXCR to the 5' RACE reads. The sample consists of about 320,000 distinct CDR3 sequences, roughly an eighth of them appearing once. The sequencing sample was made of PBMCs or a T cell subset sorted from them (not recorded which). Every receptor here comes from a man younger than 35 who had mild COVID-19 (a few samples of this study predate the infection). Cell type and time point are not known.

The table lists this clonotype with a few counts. Here the CDR3 DNA reads TGTGCCAGCAGCCAGCTCTTTGGGGACAGGGTAAGGTACGAGCAGTACTTC. Translated, it gives CASSQLFGDRVRYEQYF. The genes are TRBV3-1 and TRBJ2-7; TRBD1 aligns across 9 bases. CDR3 length: 17 residues. V shed 3 bases and J 4 bases; nucleotides not matched to a gene: 13. Germline CDR1 reads LGHDT; CDR2 reads YNNKEL (reference sequence).

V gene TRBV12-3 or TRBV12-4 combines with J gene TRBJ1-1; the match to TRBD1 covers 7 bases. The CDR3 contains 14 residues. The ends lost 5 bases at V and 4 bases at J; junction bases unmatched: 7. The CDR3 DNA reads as TGTGCCAGCAGTCCACAGGGGTTGGGCACTGAAGCTTTCTTT. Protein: CASSPQGLGTEAFF.

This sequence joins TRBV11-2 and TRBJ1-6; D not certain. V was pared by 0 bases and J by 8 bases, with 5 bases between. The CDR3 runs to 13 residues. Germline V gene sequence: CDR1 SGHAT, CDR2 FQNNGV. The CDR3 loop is CASSLETDSPLHF. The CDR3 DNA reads TGTGCCAGCAGCTTAGAGACGGATTCACCCCTCCACTTT.

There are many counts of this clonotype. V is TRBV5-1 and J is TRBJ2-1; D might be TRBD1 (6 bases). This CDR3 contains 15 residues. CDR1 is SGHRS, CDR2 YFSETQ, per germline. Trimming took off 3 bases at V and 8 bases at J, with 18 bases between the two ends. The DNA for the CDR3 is TGCGCCAGCAGCTCAACTTCAGGGGCAGGGTATGAGCAGTTCTTC. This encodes CASSSTSGAGYEQFF.

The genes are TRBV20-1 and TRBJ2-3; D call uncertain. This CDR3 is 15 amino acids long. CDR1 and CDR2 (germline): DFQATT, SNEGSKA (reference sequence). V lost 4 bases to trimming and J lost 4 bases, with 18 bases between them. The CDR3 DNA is TGCAGTGCTACGTTGGACCGCCACCCGGCAGATACGCAGTATTTT. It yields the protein CSATLDRHPADTQYF.

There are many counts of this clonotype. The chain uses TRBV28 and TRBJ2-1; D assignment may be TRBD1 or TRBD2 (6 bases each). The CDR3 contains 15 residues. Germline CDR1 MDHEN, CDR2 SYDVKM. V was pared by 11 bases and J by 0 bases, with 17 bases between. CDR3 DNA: TGTGCCCTGCTGGCGTCGGGGGCCTCCTACAATGAGCAGTTCTTC. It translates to CALLASGASYNEQFF.

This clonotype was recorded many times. The chain's CDR3 is CASSLPGTASFSGANVLTF. Written as DNA, the CDR3 is TGCGCCAGCAGCCTTCCCGGGACGGCGAGCTTCTCTGGGGCCAACGTCCTGACTTTC. The chain combines TRBV5-1 with TRBJ2-6, with D possibly being TRBD1 or TRBD2 (5 bases each). CDR1 SGHRS and CDR2 YFSETQ come from the germline V gene. The V gene lost 4 bases and the J gene lost 0 bases, with 20 bases spanning the gap. This CDR3 comprises 19 residues.

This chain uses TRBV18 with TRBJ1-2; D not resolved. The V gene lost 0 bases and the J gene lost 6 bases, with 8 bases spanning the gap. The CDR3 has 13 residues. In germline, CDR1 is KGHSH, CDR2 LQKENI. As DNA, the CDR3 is TGTGCCAGCTCACCACCGCAGGTTAATGGCTACACCTTC. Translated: CASSPPQVNGYTF.